This T cell receptor beta chain was retrieved from a study of T cell repertoires in cytomegalovirus infection. Study-level results: CMV-specific TCR beta clonotypes restricted by HLA-C dominated the ex vivo response. CMV carriers having the relevant HLA were flagged by cumulative public TCR beta family frequency.

This clonotype has more than one count but fewer than ten. What it binds is unknown. Each CDR3 protein gets one entry after TCRdb re-called the reads with MiXCR. The data hold some 150,000 distinct CDR3 sequences, with about 6.3% observed a single time. CDR1 and CDR2 from the germline V gene are SQVTM and ANQGSEA. CDR3 size: 13 residues. V was clipped by 4 bases and J by 1 base, with 10 bases between them. The chain is built from TRBV29-1 and TRBJ1-1; no firm D call. Source material: PBMCs. The receptor's source is a human donor in good health (CMV status not recorded). Some clones in this sample may be carry-over from other donors' samples. The CDR3 reads CSVGVGGNTEAFF. The CDR3 region has the DNA TGCAGCGTTGGAGTTGGCGGGAACACTGAAGCTTTCTTT.